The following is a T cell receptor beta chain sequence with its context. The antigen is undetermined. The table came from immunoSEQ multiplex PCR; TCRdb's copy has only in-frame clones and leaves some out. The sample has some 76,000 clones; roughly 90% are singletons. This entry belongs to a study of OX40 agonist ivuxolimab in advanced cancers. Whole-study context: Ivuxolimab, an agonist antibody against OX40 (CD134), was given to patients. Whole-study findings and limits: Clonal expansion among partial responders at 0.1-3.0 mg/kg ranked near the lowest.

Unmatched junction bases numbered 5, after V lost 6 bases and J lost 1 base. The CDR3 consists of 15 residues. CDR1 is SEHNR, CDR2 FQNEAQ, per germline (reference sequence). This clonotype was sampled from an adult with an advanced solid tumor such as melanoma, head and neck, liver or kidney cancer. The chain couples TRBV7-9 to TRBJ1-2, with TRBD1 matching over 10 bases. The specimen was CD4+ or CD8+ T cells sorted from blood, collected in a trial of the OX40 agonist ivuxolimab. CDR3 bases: TGTGCCAGCAGACTCGGACAGGGGGATAACTATGGCTACACCTTC. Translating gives CASRLGQGDNYGYTF.